This TCR beta chain was recovered during a study of shared T cell receptors in the human thymus (dated by TCRdb to the early 2020s). Looking at the study overall: The study examined how the human thymus generates shared, self-reactive T-cell receptor alpha chains.

The protocol used for the library was the immunoSEQ multiplex PCR assay. The table comes from immuneACCESS by way of TCRdb, which keeps in-frame sequences with V and J called. Part of the clones is missing from these tables; in studies checked, under half for an unresolved V gene and the rest for unknown reasons. The sample table holds more than 550,000 clones, of which 75% to 90% were seen once. The ten largest clones take up around 0.01% of the sample. Measured from the cysteine to the phenylalanine, the CDR3 is 16 residues long. Only the CDR3 DNA stays, 48 bases, in frame from base 1. Trimming leaves V shorter by 4 bases and J shorter by 0 bases, with the junction holding 10 bases beyond the gene matches. For CDR1 and CDR2, the germline V gene lists SGHDT and YYEEEE. Points on this clone: Its antigen is unknown. No base quality information exists; no much larger clone differs at one position.

These same records also appear under a second study, on human thymus T cells. Looking at the second paper: Immunologically healthy infants undergoing open corrective cardiac surgery for congenital heart defects in Finland were used as donors. Thymus tissue was obtained as surgical resects removed during corrective cardiac surgery. Biased V and J gene segment usage appeared to be present in both thymic and peripheral blood repertoires. The related research reported highly overlapping thymic TCR repertoires among unrelated individuals. The study described the TCR alpha and beta repertoires in about eight infant thymus samples and a few matching peripheral blood samples. The infant donors were roughly 6 to 250 days old, and the cohort included six males and two females. Thymocytes were released mechanically from tissue and stored at -70 °C as pellets of 10-30 million cells. A QIAsymphony instrument was used to extract genomic DNA from the frozen cell pellets. Using the immunoSEQ multiplex PCR assay, the TCRB and TCRAD loci were amplified from a standardized quantity of quality-controlled genomic DNA. The amplicons covered the V(D)J region and were long enough to include the CDR3 and to identify the V and J genes. Through the commercial immunoSEQ service, the amplicons were sequenced on an Illumina platform. Primer bias and sequencing errors were corrected as previously described, and TCRAD and TCRB were defined on the basis of the IMGT database. Repertoires were analysed with immunoSEQ Analyzer 3.0 and VDJTools, covering basic statistics, V/J segment usage, diversity estimates, rarefaction and pairwise overlap. Diversity was estimated using the Chao1, ChaoE, Efron-Thisted, Shannon and inverse Simpson indices, and was also estimated on datasets down-sampled to the size of the smallest sample. Repertoire overlap was determined by strict matching of CDR3 nucleotide sequence, V gene and J gene, and Jaccard-based multidimensional scaling clustering was applied. On average, thymus samples yielded 650,000 to 1,000,000 unique TCRB clonotypes, whereas blood samples yielded 70,000 to 100,000.

This sequence uses TRBV5-6 and TRBJ2-7; the central 7 bases match TRBD1. The sequence came from a girl under three years old with a congenital heart defect. Donor details come from another sample of the same person, matched by shared clones. Sequenced material: thymocytes. The nucleotide sequence is given as TGTGCCAGCAGCCACAATACAGGGGCGATCTCCTACGAGCAGTACTTC. It is translated as CASSHNTGAISYEQYF. The full variable domain, completed from the reference TRBV5-6 and TRBJ2-7 proteins outside the CDR3, reads DAGVTQSPTHLIKTRGQQVTLRCSPKSGHDTVSWYQQALGQGPQFIFQYYEEEERQRGNFPDRFSGHQFPNYSSELNVNALLLGDSALYLCASSHNTGAISYEQYFGPGTRLTVT.